Presented here are 5 T cell receptor beta chains from one specimen sequenced in a study of blood T cell repertoires in COVID-19. The assay was immunoSEQ multiplex PCR, and TCRdb's table has in-frame clones only and misses some. The sample has under 25,000 clones, 83% seen once. Material: peripheral blood. These receptors all come from a man in his 70s with acute or convalescent COVID-19.

The chain couples TRBV30 to TRBJ1-6; 7 nucleotides align to TRBD1. Trimming at V came to 1 base and at J to 10 bases, leaving 7 bases not matched to a gene. This CDR3 is 14 amino acids long. Germline values: CDR1 GTSNPN, CDR2 SVGIG (reference sequence). The CDR3 sequence: CAWSGRQGRSPLHF. CDR3 bases: TGTGCCTGGAGTGGTAGACAGGGAAGGTCACCCCTCCACTTT.

Comments on this clone: The sample carries other DNA sequences with the same CDR3. The chain combines TRBV30 with TRBJ1-3; D may be TRBD1 (5 bases). The germline V and J ends were trimmed by 0 bases and 4 bases, with 10 bases remaining between them. CDR1 and CDR2 from the germline V gene are GTSNPN and SVGIG (reference sequence). The CDR3 loop spans 14 amino acids. The CDR3 sequence: CAWSVRGSGNTIYF. The CDR3 region has the DNA TGTGCCTGGAGTGTACGGGGGTCCGGAAACACCATATATTTT.

This chain joins TRBV12-3 or TRBV12-4 and TRBJ1-5; D uncertain. The CDR3 runs to 12 residues. V dropped 3 bases and J dropped 6 bases, with 6 bases sitting between them. The CDR3 loop reads CASSLYGQPQHF. The CDR3 DNA reads as TGTGCCAGCAGTTTGTACGGTCAGCCCCAGCATTTT.

This clone was recorded once. J is TRBJ2-1 and V is TRBV19; no reliable D call. V shed 1 base and J shed 7 bases, with 8 bases lying between them. Germline CDR1 and CDR2: LNHDA and SQIVND (reference sequence). The CDR3 covers 13 residues. Here the CDR3 DNA reads TGTGCCAGTAGTATAGTCTCCAGAAATGAGCAGTTCTTC. It codes for CASSIVSRNEQFF.

The genes are TRBV4-3 and TRBJ1-3, with D uncertain. Germline V lookup: CDR1 LGHNA, CDR2 YSLEER. The CDR3 is 15 amino acids. Between the trimmed V and J ends, which lost 0 bases and 0 bases, there was a span of 6 bases. The CDR3 loop is CASSQDTSSGNTIYF. CDR3 coding DNA: TGCGCCAGCAGCCAAGATACCAGCTCTGGAAACACCATATATTTT.